This T cell receptor beta chain was documented in a study of cytomegalovirus exposure and HLA in healthy donors. Study observations and caveats: Specificity for CMV antigens was confirmed in vitro for a few of the CMV-associated chains.

CDR3 size: 16 residues. Germline-derived CDR1 and CDR2 are LNHDA and SQIVND (reference sequence). V lost 6 bases to trimming and J lost 5 bases; unmatched junction nucleotides: 10. Assay used: immunoSEQ multiplex PCR; TCRdb lists only in-frame clones, some missing. Seen here are about 160,000 clones, nearly 90% observed once, and the top ten hold 4% to 5%. The donors were part of the validation cohort of over a hundred subjects. That cohort was separate from the first cohort, which comprised under 700 subjects. About this clone itself: The target antigen is unknown.

The specimen sequenced was PBMCs. The chain recombines TRBV19 with TRBJ1-5, with 10 bases matching TRBD1. The clonotype originates from a man between 18 and 29 years old in good health and CMV-seropositive. CDR3 residues: CASRPPAGQGYQPQHF. The CDR3 bases are TGTGCCAGTAGGCCACCGGCGGGACAGGGGTATCAGCCCCAGCATTTT.